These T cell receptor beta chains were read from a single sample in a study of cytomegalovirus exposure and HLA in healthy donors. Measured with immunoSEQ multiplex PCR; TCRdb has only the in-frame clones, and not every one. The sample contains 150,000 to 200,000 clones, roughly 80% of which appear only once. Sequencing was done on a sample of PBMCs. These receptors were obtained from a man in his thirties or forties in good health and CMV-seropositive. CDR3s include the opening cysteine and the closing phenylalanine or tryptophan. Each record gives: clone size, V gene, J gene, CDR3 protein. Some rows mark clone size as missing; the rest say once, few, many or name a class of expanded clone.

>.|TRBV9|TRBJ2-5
CASSVGLAGPPQETQYF
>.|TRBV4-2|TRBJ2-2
CASSQDGRGLDTGELFF
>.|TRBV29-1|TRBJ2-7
CSVERGQGALYEQYF
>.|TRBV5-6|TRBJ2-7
CASSLEPGTPYEQYF
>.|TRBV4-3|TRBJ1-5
CASSPGHSVRGTQPQHF
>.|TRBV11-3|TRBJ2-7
CASSLDISREQYF
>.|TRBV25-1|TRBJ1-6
CASTLGGAFANPPLHF
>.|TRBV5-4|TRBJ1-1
CASSEPGTGGTEAFF
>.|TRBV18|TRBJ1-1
CASSPRVWNTEAFF
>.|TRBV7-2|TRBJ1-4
CASSLGFGGMGEKLFF
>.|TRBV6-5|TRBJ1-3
CASSYVAGAGNTIYF
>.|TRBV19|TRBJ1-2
CASTRDSPSYGYTF
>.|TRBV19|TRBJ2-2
CASSPLAGDVGELFF
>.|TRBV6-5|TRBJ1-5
CASSYSIPTGGQPQHF
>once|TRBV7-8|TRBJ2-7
CASSSQGRNEQYF
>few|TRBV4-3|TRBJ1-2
CASSPKTGDGYTF
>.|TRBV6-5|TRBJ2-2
CASSLTGELFF
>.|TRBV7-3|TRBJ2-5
CASSLGWRQGPGETQYF
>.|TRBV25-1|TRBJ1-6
CASRAGDRNNSPLHF
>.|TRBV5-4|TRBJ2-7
CASSLGTGAYEQYF
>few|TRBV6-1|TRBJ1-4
CASSESRDWGEKLFF
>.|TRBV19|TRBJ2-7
CASSSGTGFPYEQYF
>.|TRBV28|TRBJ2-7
CASSSGQGVTYEQYF
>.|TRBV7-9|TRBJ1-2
CASSLVGAGYGYTF
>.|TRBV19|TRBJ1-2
CASSRGSYGYTF
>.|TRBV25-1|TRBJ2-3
CASSRGDTQYF
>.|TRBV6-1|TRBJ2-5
CASSVETKETQYF
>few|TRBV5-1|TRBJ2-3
CASSLTSGGPDTQYF
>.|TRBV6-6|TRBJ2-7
CASSYSIAGATYEQYF
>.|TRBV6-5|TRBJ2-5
CASSSSLAEQETQYF
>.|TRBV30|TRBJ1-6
CASAPGVRSPLHF
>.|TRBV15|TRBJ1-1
CATSRTVGLAEAFF